The clone carrying this T cell receptor beta chain has just a few counts. The sample is drawn from a study of blood T cell repertoires in COVID-19. Across the whole study: Specimens from acute and convalescent COVID-19 originated in the United States, Italy and Spain.

Recruitment covered over 20 US areas and drew participants whose ages spanned about 18 to 95 years. Trimming stripped 4 bases from V and 7 bases from J, with 17 bases between. The CDR3 is made up of 15 amino acids. CDR1 and CDR2 from the germline V gene are SGHTA and FQGNSA. Clones were sequenced by immunoSEQ multiplex PCR, and TCRdb holds only the in-frame ones, with some missing. Counted here are about 310,000 clones, roughly 90% occurring once; the ten biggest clones make up 4.5% to 6.5%. The rearrangement uses TRBV7-2 and TRBJ1-5, with D perhaps TRBD1 (5 bases). Material for sequencing was PBMCs or T cells enriched from blood (not recorded which). The clonotype originates from a man in his sixties who had recovered from COVID-19. CDR3 DNA: TGTGCCAGCAGCTCCTATAGGGGTTATGAGCAGCCCCAGCATTTT. Protein: CASSSYRGYEQPQHF.